These 15 T cell receptor beta chains originate from one sample sequenced in a study of T cell responses to AZD1222 COVID-19 vaccine. The table came from immunoSEQ multiplex PCR; TCRdb's copy has only in-frame clones and leaves some out. The table lists tens of thousands of clones, approximately 87% of them singletons. Sequences were derived from peripheral blood, sampled 28 days after the second AZD1222 dose. The origin of the receptors is an adult who received the AZD1222 COVID-19 vaccine.

The chain carries TRBV3-1 (or the pseudogene TRBV3-2) and TRBJ1-1; D call uncertain. There are 13 residues in the CDR3. The ends were cut back, 6 bases at V and 9 bases at J, with 17 bases in the middle. Germline V gene lookup returns CDR1 LGHDT and CDR2 YNNKEL (reference sequence). The CDR3 sequence: CASRQPASGKAFF. In nucleotides, the CDR3 is TGTGCCAGCAGACAACCCGCATCAGGAAAAGCTTTCTTT.

This chain joins TRBV28 and TRBJ1-2, with TRBD1 matching 9 bases. Germline trimming cut 7 bases from V and 0 bases from J; bases unmatched to any gene: 9. CDR3 size: 16 residues. Germline loops: CDR1 MDHEN, CDR2 SYDVKM. CDR3 sequence: CASIPQGARANYGYTF. Written as DNA, the CDR3 is TGTGCCAGCATCCCACAGGGGGCTCGAGCTAACTATGGCTACACCTTC.

The CDR3 coding sequence is TGTGCCAGCTCACCAATCAGGGGGCAACCCAATCAGCCCCAGCATTTT. It translates to CASSPIRGQPNQPQHF. The chain joins TRBV18 to TRBJ1-5; 8 bases fit TRBD1. The CDR3 is 16 residues long. The germline V gene has CDR1 KGHSH and CDR2 LQKENI. The V and J ends lost 2 bases and 3 bases, in that order; junction bases with no gene match: 6.

This clone was found once. This rearrangement joins TRBV3-1 (or the pseudogene TRBV3-2) to TRBJ2-7; 8 bases map to TRBD1. J gave up 2 bases and V 1 base, and 4 bases lay outside the gene matches. Germline V gene sequence: CDR1 LGHDT, CDR2 YNNKEL (reference sequence). CDR3 length: 15 residues. CDR3 protein: CASSQVRQGTYEQYF. The DNA of the CDR3 is TGTGCCAGCAGCCAAGTCCGACAGGGGACCTACGAGCAGTACTTC.

This chain uses TRBV6-5 with TRBJ1-2, with D perhaps matching TRBD1 (5 bases). The CDR3 consists of 12 residues. The V gene's germline CDR1 is MNHEY and CDR2 SVGAGI. V lost 3 bases, J lost 7 bases, and 9 bases lay in between. Here the CDR3 DNA reads TGTGCCAGCAGTTATCACCAGGGTGGCTACACCTTC. Translation: CASSYHQGGYTF.

The chain couples TRBV23-1 to TRBJ1-1; D perhaps matches TRBD1 (5 bases). TRBV23-1 is an ORF, with its function uncertain. Trimming left V 3 bases short and J 0 bases short, with 8 bases between. The CDR3 length is 14 residues. DNA of the CDR3: TGCGCCAGCAGTCATGGACACTTGAACACTGAAGCTTTCTTT. Translated, it gives CASSHGHLNTEAFF.

The J gene is TRBJ2-3, the V gene TRBV6-2 or TRBV6-3; 11 nucleotides align to TRBD2. From germline, CDR1 is MNHEY and CDR2 SVGEGT. The CDR3 extends over 16 amino acids. After removal of 4 bases from V and 5 bases from J, the junction contained 8 bases not matched to a gene. The CDR3 loop reads CASSWPLAGGRDTQYF. CDR3 nucleotides: TGTGCCAGCAGTTGGCCGCTAGCGGGGGGTCGAGATACGCAGTATTTT.

The V gene is TRBV4-1, the J gene TRBJ1-5; 8 bases agree with TRBD1. Germline-derived CDR1 and CDR2 are MGHRA and YSYEKL. The ends lost 2 bases at V and 9 bases at J; junction bases unmatched: 0. The CDR3 is 12 amino acids. The CDR3 sequence: CASSQTGGPQHF. The CDR3 DNA is TGCGCCAGCAGCCAAACAGGGGGGCCCCAGCATTTT.

The CDR3 sequence is CASSLIGTANEKLFF. Here the CDR3 DNA reads TGTGCCAGCAGTTTGATAGGGACAGCTAATGAAAAACTGTTTTTT. J is TRBJ1-4 and V is TRBV27; 7 bases map to TRBD1. This CDR3 comprises 15 residues. Losses at the gene ends were 3 bases for V and 3 bases for J; bases not matched to a gene: 4. Per the germline V gene, CDR1 is MNHEY and CDR2 is SMNVEV (reference sequence).

The CDR3 bases are TGTGCCAGCAGCCCGAGCGGGAGTGTCTACGAGCAGTACTTC. Its protein product is CASSPSGSVYEQYF. J is TRBJ2-7 and V is TRBV9; 8 bases are a match to TRBD2. CDR1 SGDLS and CDR2 YYNGEE come from the germline V gene. After removal of 4 bases from V and 3 bases from J, the junction contained 6 bases not matched to a gene. The CDR3 consists of 14 residues.

V and J are TRBV27 and TRBJ2-5, with D possibly being TRBD1 (6 bases). Germline CDR1 and CDR2: MNHEY and SMNVEV (reference sequence). This CDR3 is built from 13 residues. Trimming took 3 bases from V and 5 from J, leaving 10 bases between them. CDR3 sequence reads: CASSFGTPETQYF. The CDR3 nucleotides read TGTGCCAGCAGTTTTGGGACACCTGAGACCCAGTACTTC.

The genes are TRBV6-1 and TRBJ2-7; TRBD1 might be the D (5 bases). The V gene's germline CDR1 is MNHNS and CDR2 SASEGT. V was shortened by 2 bases and J by 4 bases, with 15 bases between the two germline ends. The CDR3 covers 15 residues. This chain's CDR3 is CASSENAGPLYEQYF. CDR3 DNA sequence: TGTGCCAGCAGTGAAAATGCAGGGCCCCTTTACGAGCAGTACTTC.

In this sample, this clone turned up a few times. The chain couples TRBV15 to TRBJ1-5; possibly TRBD1 for D (5 bases). The germline V and J ends were trimmed by 0 bases and 8 bases, with 23 bases remaining between them. Per germline, CDR1 LNHNV and CDR2 YYDKDF (reference sequence). The CDR3 is made up of 18 amino acids. CDR3 residues: CATSRDSVGERGRKPQHF. The CDR3 DNA follows: TGTGCCACCAGCAGAGATTCAGTGGGGGAGAGGGGTAGAAAGCCCCAGCATTTT.

This clone was seen once. V gene TRBV7-9 combines with J gene TRBJ2-3; 11 bases match TRBD2. The length of the CDR3 is 16 residues. J was trimmed by 3 bases and V by 1 base; bases with no gene match: 3. Germline V gives CDR1 SEHNR, CDR2 FQNEAQ (reference sequence). DNA of the CDR3: TGTGCCAGCAGCTTAGGTTTAGCGGGAGGGACAGATACGCAGTATTTT. Protein: CASSLGLAGGTDTQYF. The entire variable domain, with the rest obtained from reference TRBV7-9 and TRBJ2-3, is as follows: DTGVSQNPRHKITKRGQNVTFRCDPISEHNRLYWYRQTLGQGPEFLTYFQNEAQLEKSRLLSDRFSAERPKGSFSTLEIQRTEQGDSAMYLCASSLGLAGGTDTQYFGPGTRLTVL.

This clone has only one observation. The rearrangement joins TRBV29-1 to TRBJ1-1, with a weak D call TRBD1 (6 bases). The CDR3 length is 14 residues. Trimming cost V 6 bases and J 2 bases, with 16 bases left between them. Germline CDR1 is SQVTM and CDR2 is ANQGSEA. The CDR3 nucleotides are TGCAGCGTCCTCTTAGCCAGGGGAAACACTGAAGCTTTCTTT. Its protein product is CSVLLARGNTEAFF. Variable domain in full (rest from reference TRBV29-1 and TRBJ1-1): SAVISQKPSRDICQRGTSLTIQCQVDSQVTMMFWYRQQPGQSLTLIATANQGSEATYESGFVIDKFPISRPNLTFSTLTVSNMSPEDSSIYLCSVLLARGNTEAFFGQGTRLTVV.